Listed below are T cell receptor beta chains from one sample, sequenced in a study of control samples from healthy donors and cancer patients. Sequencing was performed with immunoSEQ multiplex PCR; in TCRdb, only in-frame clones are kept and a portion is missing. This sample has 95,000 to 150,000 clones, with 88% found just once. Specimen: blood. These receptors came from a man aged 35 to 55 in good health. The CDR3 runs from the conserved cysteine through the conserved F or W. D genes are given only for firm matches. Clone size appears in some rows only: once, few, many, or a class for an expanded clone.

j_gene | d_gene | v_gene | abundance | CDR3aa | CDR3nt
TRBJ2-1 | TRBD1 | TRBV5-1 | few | CASSSRDRGQDEQFF | TGCGCCAGCAGCTCCCGGGACAGGGGACAGGATGAGCAGTTCTTC
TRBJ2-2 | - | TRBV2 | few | CASTEATTGELFF | TGTGCCAGCACGGAAGCAACCACCGGGGAGCTGTTTTTT
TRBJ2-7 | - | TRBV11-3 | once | CASSLEYEQYF | TGTGCCAGCAGCTTAGAGTACGAGCAGTACTTC
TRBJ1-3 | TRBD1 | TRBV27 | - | CASSLSGTGGNTIYF | TGTGCCAGCAGTTTATCGGGGACAGGGGGAAACACCATATATTTT
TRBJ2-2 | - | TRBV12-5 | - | CASGNRAGATGELFF | TGTGCTAGTGGTAACCGGGCAGGCGCCACCGGGGAGCTGTTTTTT
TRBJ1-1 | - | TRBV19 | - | CASSSPWIAGAENTEAFF | TGTGCCAGTAGTTCCCCTTGGATAGCCGGGGCAGAGAACACTGAAGCTTTCTTT
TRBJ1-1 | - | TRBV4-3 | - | CASSQDQGNTEAFF | TGCGCCAGCAGCCAAGATCAAGGGAACACTGAAGCTTTCTTT
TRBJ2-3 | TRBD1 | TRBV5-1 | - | CASSPRDRGYTDTQYF | TGCGCCAGCAGCCCCAGGGACAGGGGATACACAGATACGCAGTATTTT
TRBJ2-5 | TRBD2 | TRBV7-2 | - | CASSLATSGGAYQETQYF | TGTGCCAGCAGCTTAGCAACTAGCGGGGGGGCGTACCAAGAGACCCAGTACTTC
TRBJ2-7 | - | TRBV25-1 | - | CASSELGVGSLGEQYF | TGTGCCAGCAGTGAATTAGGGGTGGGCAGTCTAGGCGAGCAGTACTTC
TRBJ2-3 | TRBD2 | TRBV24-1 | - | CATSEGGVDTQYF | TGTGCCACCAGTGAGGGGGGGGTAGATACGCAGTATTTT
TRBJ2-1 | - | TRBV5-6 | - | CASSLAGPRYNEQFF | TGTGCCAGCAGCTTGGCGGGGCCACGATACAATGAGCAGTTCTTC
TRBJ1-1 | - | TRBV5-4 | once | CASSPRGEGRDTEAFF | TGTGCCAGCAGCCCGCGGGGGGAGGGAAGGGACACTGAAGCTTTCTTT
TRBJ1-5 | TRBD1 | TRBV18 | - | CASSSLGGRDQPQHF | TGTGCCAGCTCATCCTTAGGGGGCAGGGATCAGCCCCAGCATTTT
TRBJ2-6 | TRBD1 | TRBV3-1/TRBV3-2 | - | CASSPGQAGSGANVLTF | TGTGCCAGCAGCCCGGGACAGGCGGGGTCTGGGGCCAACGTCCTGACTTTC
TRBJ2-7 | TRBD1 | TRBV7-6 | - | CASSLGGQGAGEQYF | TGTGCCAGCAGCTTAGGGGGACAGGGGGCCGGCGAGCAGTACTTC
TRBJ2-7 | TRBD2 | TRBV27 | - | CASSLWSGGRPYEQYF | TGTGCCAGCAGTTTATGGAGCGGGGGGCGCCCCTACGAGCAGTACTTC
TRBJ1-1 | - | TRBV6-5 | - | CASGSAGMNTEAFF | TGTGCCAGCGGCTCGGCAGGGATGAACACTGAAGCTTTCTTT
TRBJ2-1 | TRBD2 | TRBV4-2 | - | CASSQDTSGGFNEQFF | TGTGCCAGCAGCCAAGATACTAGCGGGGGGTTCAATGAGCAGTTCTTC
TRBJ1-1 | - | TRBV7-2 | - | CASSLEAGGNTEAFF | TGTGCCAGCAGCTTAGAGGCAGGCGGAAACACTGAAGCTTTCTTT
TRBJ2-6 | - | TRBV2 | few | CASSDPTDSSGANVLTF | TGTGCCAGCAGTGATCCCACGGACAGCTCTGGGGCCAACGTCCTGACTTTC
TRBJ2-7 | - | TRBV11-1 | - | CASSLRFSVTLYEQYF | TGTGCCAGCAGCTTGCGTTTCTCGGTCACCCTCTACGAGCAGTACTTC
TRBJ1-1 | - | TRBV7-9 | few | CASSLGKADEAFF | TGTGCCAGCAGCTTAGGGAAGGCAGATGAAGCTTTCTTT
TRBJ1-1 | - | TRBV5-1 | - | CASSLGQPGMNTEAFF | TGCGCCAGCAGCTTGGGCCAGCCTGGCATGAACACTGAAGCTTTCTTT
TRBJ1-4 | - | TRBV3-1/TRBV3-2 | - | CASSPPNPRGAYATNEKLFF | TGTGCCAGCAGCCCCCCCAATCCAAGGGGAGCATACGCAACTAATGAAAAACTGTTTTTT
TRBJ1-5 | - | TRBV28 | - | CASSGLTPQHF | TGTGCCAGCAGTGGCCTCACGCCCCAGCATTTT
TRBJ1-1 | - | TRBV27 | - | CASRRGGYTEAFF | TGTGCCAGCAGACGAGGGGGATATACTGAAGCTTTCTTT
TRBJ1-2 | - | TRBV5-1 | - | CASSLEPGQVYGYTF | TGCGCCAGCAGCTTAGAACCGGGACAAGTATATGGCTACACCTTC
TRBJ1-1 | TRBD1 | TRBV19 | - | CASSNRGLETEAFF | TGTGCCAGTAGTAATAGGGGGCTTGAAACTGAAGCTTTCTTT
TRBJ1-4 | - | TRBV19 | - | CASRPGGRTTNEKLFF | TGTGCCAGCCGGCCAGGAGGGAGAACAACTAATGAAAAACTGTTTTTT
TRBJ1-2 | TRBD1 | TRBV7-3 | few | CASSPKGQNYGYTF | TGTGCCAGCAGCCCGAAGGGACAGAACTATGGCTACACCTTC
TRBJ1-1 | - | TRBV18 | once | CASSPWPGRGTEAFF | TGTGCCAGCTCACCATGGCCCGGGAGGGGCACTGAAGCTTTCTTT
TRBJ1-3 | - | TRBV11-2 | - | CASSYEGGGNTIYF | TGTGCCAGCAGCTACGAGGGGGGGGGAAACACCATATATTTT
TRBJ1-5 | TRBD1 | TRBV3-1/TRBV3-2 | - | CASSRDRVQPQHF | TGTGCCAGCAGCCGGGACAGGGTTCAGCCCCAGCATTTT
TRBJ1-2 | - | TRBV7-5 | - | CVRTHPSRGPSYGYTF | TGTGTCAGAACCCACCCTTCCAGGGGCCCTAGCTATGGCTACACCTTC
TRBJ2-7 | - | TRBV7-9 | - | CASSLGGDTYEQYF | TGTGCCAGCAGCTTAGGAGGCGACACCTACGAGCAGTACTTC
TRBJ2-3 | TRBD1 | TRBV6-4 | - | CASSADRLPTDTQYF | TGTGCCAGCAGTGCGGACAGGTTACCCACAGATACGCAGTATTTT
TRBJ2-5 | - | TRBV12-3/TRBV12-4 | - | CASSFGQLQYF | TGTGCCAGCAGTTTTGGACAGCTCCAGTACTTC
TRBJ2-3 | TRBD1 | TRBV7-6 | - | CASSWPADRGEPDTQYF | TGTGCCAGCAGCTGGCCAGCGGACAGGGGCGAGCCAGATACGCAGTATTTT
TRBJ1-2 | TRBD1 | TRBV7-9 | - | CASSLASDRAGGYTF | TGTGCCAGCAGCCTCGCGTCGGACAGGGCTGGTGGCTACACCTTC
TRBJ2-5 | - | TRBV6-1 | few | CASSQGGQALWETQYF | TGTGCCAGCAGTCAAGGAGGTCAGGCTCTATGGGAGACCCAGTACTTC
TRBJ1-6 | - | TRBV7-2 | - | CASSIQQGNNSPLHF | TGTGCCAGCAGCATACAACAGGGAAATAATTCACCCCTCCACTTT
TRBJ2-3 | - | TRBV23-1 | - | CASSSRDSEQYF | TGCGCCAGCAGTTCGCGGGACTCCGAGCAGTATTTT
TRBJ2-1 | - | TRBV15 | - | CATSRDRPRGRGAIGEQFF | TGTGCCACCAGCAGAGATAGGCCGCGGGGCAGGGGGGCAATCGGTGAGCAGTTCTTC